This T cell receptor beta chain was recorded in a study of blood T cell repertoires in COVID-19 (dated by TCRdb to 2019 to 2021). The study in broad terms: Collaborator samples came from the United States, Italy and Spain and covered acute and convalescent phases of COVID-19. The prospective study material was composed of cDNA or gDNA derived from T cells, B-cell-depleted T cells, or PBMCs. Sample metadata almost always included a de-identified subject ID, COVID-19 status, age in years and sex. Where available, HLA class I and class II types were obtained from metadata supplied by the sample provider rather than from assay-based typing. A freely available public database, intended as a resource for researchers studying the immune response to SARS-CoV-2, is where the repertoires were released. The samples were drawn from two sources: the first 160 participants of the ongoing ImmuneRACE study, and 1,200 or so subjects contributed by 6 global collaborators. The dataset comprised deeply sampled blood TCRbeta repertoires from subjects exposed to, actively infected with, or recovered from COVID-19.

Trimming takes 0 bases off V and 4 bases off J; junction bases not matched to a gene: 6. CDR3 length: 15 amino acids, cysteine to phenylalanine. Only the CDR3 portion is preserved as DNA: 45 bases, with reading frame beginning at the first base. CDR1 and CDR2 are drawn from the germline V gene (reference sequence): GTSNPN, SVGIG. Enrolling through a virtual design, the prospective study's participants ranged in age from roughly 18 to 95 years and lived across some 22 United States geographic areas. In the prospective study, participants were assigned to cohorts based on the clinical history participants reported in a screening survey and a study questionnaire. ImmuneRACE Cohort 3 recovered participants were defined by two consecutive negative NP/OP PCR tests, healthcare professional clearance, or symptom resolution. Each participant in the prospective study had whole blood, serum and a nasopharyngeal or oropharyngeal swab collected by mobile phlebotomists. Over a roughly 2-month period, participants in the prospective study had the option of providing additional blood draws and questionnaires. Blood samples from the prospective study were shipped frozen or at room temperature prior to DNA extraction.

Concerning this clone: It has no known antigen specificity. Qualities for individual bases were not recorded, and no much larger clone is one base off.

Study-wide findings and limitations: The quantity of clinical and demographic metadata differed by source and by participant and was supplied without curation.

TCRbeta CDR3 regions were amplified from genomic DNA by means of the immunoSEQ Assay, a bias-controlled multiplex PCR. Per the authors' processing: The number of nucleated cells in each sample was estimated from the amplification of reference gene primers within the assay. Sequence reads were collapsed and filtered to measure the absolute abundance of every unique TCRbeta CDR3 rearrangement. For each sample, productive Simpson clonality was calculated as the square root of Simpson's diversity index over productive rearrangements. This is the immuneACCESS table as TCRdb keeps it, with only in-frame sequences that have V and J called. A part of the clones is gone; compared with another copy, unresolved V genes explain less than half, and the rest is unexplained. V, J and clone size derive from that table, while D and trimming were established from the DNA sequence. This sample is represented by 150,000 to 200,000 clones; 75% to 90% of them were singletons. The ten largest clones capture roughly 13% of the sample.

The sequence was collected from a woman aged 55-70 years who had recovered from COVID-19. The V and J segments used are TRBV30 and TRBJ2-1, and 7 junction bases match TRBD1. The sample comprised PBMCs or T cells enriched from blood (not recorded which). CDR3 loop: CAWSVRGSWYNEQFF. The DNA sequence is as follows: TGTGCCTGGAGTGTCAGGGGGAGCTGGTACAATGAGCAGTTCTTC.